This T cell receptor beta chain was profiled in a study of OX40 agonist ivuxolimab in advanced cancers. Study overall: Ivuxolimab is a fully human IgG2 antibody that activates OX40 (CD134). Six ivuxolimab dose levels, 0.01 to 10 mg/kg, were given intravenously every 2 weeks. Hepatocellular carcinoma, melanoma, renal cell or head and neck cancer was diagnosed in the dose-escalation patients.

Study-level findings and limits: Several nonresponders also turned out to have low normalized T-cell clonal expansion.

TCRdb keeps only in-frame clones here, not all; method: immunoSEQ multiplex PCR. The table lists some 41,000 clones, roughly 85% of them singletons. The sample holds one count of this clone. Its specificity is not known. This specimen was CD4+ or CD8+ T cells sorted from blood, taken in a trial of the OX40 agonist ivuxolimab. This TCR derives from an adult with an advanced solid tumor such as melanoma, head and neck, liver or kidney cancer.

In DNA, the CDR3 is TGTGCCAGCAGCTGGGGACAGGGGGCCTACGAGCAGTACTTC. Amino acid sequence: CASSWGQGAYEQYF. The rearrangement uses TRBV5-4 and TRBJ2-7; 11 nucleotides line up with TRBD1. The CDR3 has 14 amino acids. CDR1 and CDR2 (germline): SGHNT, YYREEE (reference sequence). J gave up 2 bases and V 3 bases, and 1 base lay outside the gene matches.